What follows is one TCR beta chain and its context. Its specificity is not known. This entry comes from a study of PD-1 blockade in classical Hodgkin lymphoma. Study findings and constraints: In CD4+ cells, TCR diversity went up significantly by C4D1, but in CD8+ cells it did not.

The assay was immunoSEQ multiplex PCR, and TCRdb's table has in-frame clones only and misses some. The repertoire holds roughly 40,000 clones, over 70% seen once, with approximately 8.8% in the top ten. Every patient had relapsed following autologous stem cell transplantation, and cohorts differed in brentuximab vedotin exposure. V lost 3 bases, J lost 2 bases, and 9 bases lay in between. CDR3 length equals 14 residues. The germline gives CDR1 MNHNS, CDR2 SASEGT. This rearrangement joins TRBV6-1 to TRBJ2-3, with D tentatively TRBD2 (6 bases). This sequence was found in a human donor with classical Hodgkin lymphoma. The sequencing used peripheral blood mononuclear cells (PBMCs), collected at baseline. The CDR3: CASSDWGVTDTQYF. The DNA of the CDR3 is TGTGCCAGCAGTGATTGGGGGGTCACAGATACGCAGTATTTT.